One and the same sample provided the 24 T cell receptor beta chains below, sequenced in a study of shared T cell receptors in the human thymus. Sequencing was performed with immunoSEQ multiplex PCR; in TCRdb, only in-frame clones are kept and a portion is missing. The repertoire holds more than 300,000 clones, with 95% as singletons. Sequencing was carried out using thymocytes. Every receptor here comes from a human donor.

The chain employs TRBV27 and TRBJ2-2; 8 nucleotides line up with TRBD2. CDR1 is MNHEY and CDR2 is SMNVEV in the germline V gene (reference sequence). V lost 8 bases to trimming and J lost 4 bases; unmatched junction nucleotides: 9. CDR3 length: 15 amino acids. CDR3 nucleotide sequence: TGTGCCAGCCGTGGGACTAGGGGGGGCACCGGGGAGCTGTTTTTT. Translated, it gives CASRGTRGGTGELFF.

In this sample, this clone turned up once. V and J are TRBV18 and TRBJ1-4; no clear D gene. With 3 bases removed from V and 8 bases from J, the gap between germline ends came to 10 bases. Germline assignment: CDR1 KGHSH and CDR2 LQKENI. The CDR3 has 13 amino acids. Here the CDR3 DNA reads TGTGCCAGCTCACCCACACCCGGAGAAAAACTGTTTTTT. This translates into CASSPTPGEKLFF.

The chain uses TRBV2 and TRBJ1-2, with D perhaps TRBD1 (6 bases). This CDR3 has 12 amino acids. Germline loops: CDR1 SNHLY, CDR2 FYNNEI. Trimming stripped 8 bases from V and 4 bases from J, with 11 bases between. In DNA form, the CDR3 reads TGTGCCAGCGGCACGACAGGCTATGGCTACACCTTC. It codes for CASGTTGYGYTF.

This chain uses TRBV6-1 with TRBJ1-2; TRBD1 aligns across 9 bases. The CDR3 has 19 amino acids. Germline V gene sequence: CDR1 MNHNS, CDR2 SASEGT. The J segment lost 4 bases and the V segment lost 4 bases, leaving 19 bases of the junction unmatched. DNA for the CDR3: TGTGCCAGCAGTGGACCCGGGACAGGGAGTTGGTGTGAACCCTATGGCTACACCTTC. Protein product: CASSGPGTGSWCEPYGYTF.

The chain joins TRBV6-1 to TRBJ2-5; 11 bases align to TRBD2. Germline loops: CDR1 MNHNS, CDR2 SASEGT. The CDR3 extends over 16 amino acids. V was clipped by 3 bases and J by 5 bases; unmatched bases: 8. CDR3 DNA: TGTGCCAGCAGTGAGAGAGTAGCGGGAGGGCTTGAGACCCAGTACTTC. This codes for CASSERVAGGLETQYF.

The CDR3 region has the DNA TGTGCCAGCAGTCGAATCCCGACAGGGGGCGACGAGACCCAGTACTTC. It encodes CASSRIPTGGDETQYF. The J gene is TRBJ2-5, the V gene TRBV9; TRBD1 matches at 10 bases. Germline values: CDR1 SGDLS, CDR2 YYNGEE. This CDR3 spans 16 amino acids. The junction had 12 bases not matched to a gene; V was cut back by 5 bases and J by 5 bases.

CDR3 sequence: CASTADRGRQPQHF. The CDR3 region has the DNA TGTGCCAGCACTGCCGACAGGGGACGTCAGCCCCAGCATTTT. The chain recombines TRBV28 with TRBJ1-5; 8 nucleotides line up with TRBD1. The germline gives CDR1 MDHEN, CDR2 SYDVKM. The CDR3 is 14 residues long. With 7 bases clipped from V and 6 bases from J, the junction kept 8 bases outside the gene matches.

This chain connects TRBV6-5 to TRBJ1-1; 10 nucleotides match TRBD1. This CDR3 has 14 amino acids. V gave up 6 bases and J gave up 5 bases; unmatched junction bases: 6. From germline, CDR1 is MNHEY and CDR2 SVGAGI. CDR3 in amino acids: CASRWTGGGTEAFF. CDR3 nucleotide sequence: TGTGCCAGCAGATGGACAGGGGGGGGAACTGAAGCTTTCTTT.

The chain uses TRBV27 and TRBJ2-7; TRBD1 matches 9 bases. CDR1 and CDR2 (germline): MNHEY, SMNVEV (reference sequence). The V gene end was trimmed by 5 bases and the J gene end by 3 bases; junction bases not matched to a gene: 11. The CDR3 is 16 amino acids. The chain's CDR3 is CASSGRGQGVGYEQYF. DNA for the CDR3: TGTGCCAGCAGTGGCCGGGGACAGGGTGTGGGCTACGAGCAGTACTTC.

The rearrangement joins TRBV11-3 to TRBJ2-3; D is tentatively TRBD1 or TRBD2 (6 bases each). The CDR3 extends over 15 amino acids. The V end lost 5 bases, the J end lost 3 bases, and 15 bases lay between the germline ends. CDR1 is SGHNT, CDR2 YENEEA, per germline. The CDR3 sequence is CASSLKGGATDTQYF. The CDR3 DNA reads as TGTGCCAGCAGCCTCAAGGGGGGCGCGACAGATACGCAGTATTTT.

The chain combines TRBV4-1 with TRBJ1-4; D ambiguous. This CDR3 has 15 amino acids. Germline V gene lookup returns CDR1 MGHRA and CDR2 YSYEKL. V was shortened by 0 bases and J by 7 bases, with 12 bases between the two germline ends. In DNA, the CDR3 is TGCGCCAGCAGCCAAGATGAAAGGCGCGTTGAAAAACTGTTTTTT. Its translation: CASSQDERRVEKLFF.

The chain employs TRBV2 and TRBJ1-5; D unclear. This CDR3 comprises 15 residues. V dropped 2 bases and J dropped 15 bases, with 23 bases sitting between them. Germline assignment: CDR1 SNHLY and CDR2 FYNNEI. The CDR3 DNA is TGTGCCAGCAGTGAATCTGTGTTACCACAGATGTGCCCGCATTTT. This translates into CASSESVLPQMCPHF.

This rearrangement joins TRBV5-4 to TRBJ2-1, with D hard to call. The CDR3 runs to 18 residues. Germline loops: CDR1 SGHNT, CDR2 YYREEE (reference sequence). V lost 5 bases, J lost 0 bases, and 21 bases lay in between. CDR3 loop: CASRLSTRSLSSYNEQFF. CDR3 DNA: TGTGCCAGCAGACTCTCCACACGGAGCCTCAGCTCCTACAATGAGCAGTTCTTC.

Here the CDR3 reads CASIRGQGGFNQPQHF. The DNA of the CDR3 is TGTGCCAGCATCCGGGGACAGGGGGGTTTCAATCAGCCCCAGCATTTT. V and J are TRBV6-4 and TRBJ1-5; 11 bases map to TRBD1. Germline CDR1 reads MRHNA; CDR2 reads SNTAGT. V lost 7 bases, J lost 3 bases, and 8 bases stayed unmatched. The CDR3 loop spans 16 amino acids.

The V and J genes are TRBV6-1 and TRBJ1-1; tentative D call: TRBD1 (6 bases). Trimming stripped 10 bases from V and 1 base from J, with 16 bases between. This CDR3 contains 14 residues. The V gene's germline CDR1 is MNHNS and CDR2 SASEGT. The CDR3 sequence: CAIGEGHQNTEAFF. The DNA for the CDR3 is TGTGCCATAGGGGAGGGACATCAGAACACTGAAGCTTTCTTT.

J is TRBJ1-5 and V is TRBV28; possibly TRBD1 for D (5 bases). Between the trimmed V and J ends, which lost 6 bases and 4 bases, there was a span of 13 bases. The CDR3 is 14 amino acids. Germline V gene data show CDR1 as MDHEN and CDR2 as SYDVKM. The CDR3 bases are TGTGCCAGCAGAACCGGGACTACGAATCAGCCCCAGCATTTT. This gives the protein CASRTGTTNQPQHF.

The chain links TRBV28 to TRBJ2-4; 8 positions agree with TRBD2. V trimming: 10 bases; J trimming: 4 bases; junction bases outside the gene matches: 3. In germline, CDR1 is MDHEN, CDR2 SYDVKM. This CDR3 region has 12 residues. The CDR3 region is CATAGGKNIQYF. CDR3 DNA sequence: TGTGCCACGGCGGGAGGAAAAAACATTCAGTACTTC.

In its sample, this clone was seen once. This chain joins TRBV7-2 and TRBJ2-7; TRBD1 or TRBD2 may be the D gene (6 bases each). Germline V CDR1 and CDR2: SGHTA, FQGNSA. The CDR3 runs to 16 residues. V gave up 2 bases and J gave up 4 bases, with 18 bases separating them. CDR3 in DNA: TGTGCCAGCAGCTTAATGTTGACAGGCGGGGCGTACGAGCAGTACTTC. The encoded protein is CASSLMLTGGAYEQYF.

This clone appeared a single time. CDR3 in DNA: TGTGCCAGCAGTTTATGGGGCGCAGAGACCCAGTACTTC. Encoded protein: CASSLWGAETQYF. The chain couples TRBV27 to TRBJ2-5; tentatively, D is TRBD1 (5 bases). Between the trimmed V and J ends, which lost 1 base and 4 bases, there was a span of 7 bases. Germline assignment: CDR1 MNHEY and CDR2 SMNVEV (reference sequence). The CDR3 sequence is 13 residues long.

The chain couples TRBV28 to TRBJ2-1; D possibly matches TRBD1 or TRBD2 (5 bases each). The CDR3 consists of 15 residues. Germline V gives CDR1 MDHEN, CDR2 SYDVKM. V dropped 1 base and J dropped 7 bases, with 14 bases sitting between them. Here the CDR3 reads CASSLSSGDGNEQFF. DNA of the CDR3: TGTGCCAGCAGTTTATCCTCCGGGGACGGAAATGAGCAGTTCTTC.

The CDR3 coding sequence is TGCGCCAGCAGTGAGGGTCGGGATGGTCACGAGCAGTACTTC. Residues: CASSEGRDGHEQYF. This rearrangement joins TRBV10-1 to TRBJ2-7, with a weak D call TRBD2 (5 bases). This CDR3 is 14 amino acids long. Deletions cut 2 bases from V and 5 bases from J, with 13 bases between. CDR1 is WNHNN, CDR2 SYGVQD, per germline (reference sequence).

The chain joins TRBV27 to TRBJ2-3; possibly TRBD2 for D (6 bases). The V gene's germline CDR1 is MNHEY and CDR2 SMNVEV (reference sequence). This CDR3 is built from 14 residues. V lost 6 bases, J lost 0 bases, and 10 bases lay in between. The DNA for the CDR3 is TGTGCCAGCAGGGGGGACTCGAGCACAGATACGCAGTATTTT. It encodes CASRGDSSTDTQYF.

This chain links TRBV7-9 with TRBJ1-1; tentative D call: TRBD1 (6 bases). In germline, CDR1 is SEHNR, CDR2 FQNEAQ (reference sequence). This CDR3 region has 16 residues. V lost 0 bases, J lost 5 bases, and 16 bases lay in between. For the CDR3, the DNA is TGTGCCAGCAGCTTAGCCTCCCGGGGGGCGCGGACTGAAGCTTTCTTT. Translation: CASSLASRGARTEAFF.

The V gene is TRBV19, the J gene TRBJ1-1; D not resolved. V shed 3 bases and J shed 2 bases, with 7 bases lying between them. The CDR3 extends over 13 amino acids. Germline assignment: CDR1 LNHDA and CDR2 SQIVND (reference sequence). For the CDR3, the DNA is TGTGCCAGTAGTATGGGAGAAAACACTGAAGCTTTCTTT. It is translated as CASSMGENTEAFF.